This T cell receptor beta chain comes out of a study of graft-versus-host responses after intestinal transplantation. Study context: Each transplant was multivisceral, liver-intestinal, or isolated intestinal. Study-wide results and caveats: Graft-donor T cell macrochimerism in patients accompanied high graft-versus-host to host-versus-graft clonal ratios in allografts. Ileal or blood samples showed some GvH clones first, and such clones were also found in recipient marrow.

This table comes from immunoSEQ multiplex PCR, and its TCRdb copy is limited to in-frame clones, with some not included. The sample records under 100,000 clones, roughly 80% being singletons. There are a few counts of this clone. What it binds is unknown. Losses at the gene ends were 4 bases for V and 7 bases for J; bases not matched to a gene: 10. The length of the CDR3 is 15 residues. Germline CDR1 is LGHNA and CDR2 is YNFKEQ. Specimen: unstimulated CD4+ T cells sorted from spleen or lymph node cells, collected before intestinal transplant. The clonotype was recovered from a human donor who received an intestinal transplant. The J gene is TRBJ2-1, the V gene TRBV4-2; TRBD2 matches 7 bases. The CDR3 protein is CASSRTSSHGNEQFF. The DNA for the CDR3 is TGTGCCAGCAGCCGGACTAGTTCCCACGGTAATGAGCAGTTCTTC.